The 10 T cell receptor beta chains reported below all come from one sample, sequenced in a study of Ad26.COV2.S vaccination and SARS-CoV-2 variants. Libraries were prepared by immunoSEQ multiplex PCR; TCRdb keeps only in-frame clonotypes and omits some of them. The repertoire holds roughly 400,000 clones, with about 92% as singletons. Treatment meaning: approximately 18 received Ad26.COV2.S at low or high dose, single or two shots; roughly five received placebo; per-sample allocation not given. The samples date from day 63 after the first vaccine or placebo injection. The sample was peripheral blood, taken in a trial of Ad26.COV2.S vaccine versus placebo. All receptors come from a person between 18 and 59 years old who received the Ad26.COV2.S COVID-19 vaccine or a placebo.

The CDR3, as DNA: TGTGCCAGTTCAGAAGCTTATGGCTACACCTTC. As protein: CASSEAYGYTF. V is TRBV19 and J is TRBJ1-2; D gene uncertain. Per the germline V gene, CDR1 is LNHDA and CDR2 is SQIVND (reference sequence). CDR3 length: 11 residues. The V end was cut by 8 bases, the J end by 5 bases, with 9 bases between.

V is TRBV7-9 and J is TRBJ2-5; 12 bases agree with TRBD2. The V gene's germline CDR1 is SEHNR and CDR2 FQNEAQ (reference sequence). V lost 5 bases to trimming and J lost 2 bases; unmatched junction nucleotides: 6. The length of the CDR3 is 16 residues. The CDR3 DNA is TGTGCCAGCAGCCCTTCCGGGACTAGCGGGCAAGAGACCCAGTACTTC. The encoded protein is CASSPSGTSGQETQYF.

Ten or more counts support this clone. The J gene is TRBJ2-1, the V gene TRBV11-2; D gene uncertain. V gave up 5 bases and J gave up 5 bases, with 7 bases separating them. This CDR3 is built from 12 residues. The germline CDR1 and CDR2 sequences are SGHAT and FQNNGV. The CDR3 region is CASSPQNNEQFF. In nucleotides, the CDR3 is TGTGCCAGCAGCCCACAGAACAATGAGCAGTTCTTC.

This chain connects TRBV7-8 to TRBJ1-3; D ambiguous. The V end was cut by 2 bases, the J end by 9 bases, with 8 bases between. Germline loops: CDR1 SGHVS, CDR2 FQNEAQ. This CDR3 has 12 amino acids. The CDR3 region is CASSLRGGTIYF. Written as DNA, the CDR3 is TGTGCCAGCAGCTTACGAGGTGGCACCATATATTTT.

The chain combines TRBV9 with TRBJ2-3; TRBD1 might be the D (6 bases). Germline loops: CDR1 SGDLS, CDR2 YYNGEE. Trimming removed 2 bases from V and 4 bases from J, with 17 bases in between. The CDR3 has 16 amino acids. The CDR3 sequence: CASSVTWTARADTQYF. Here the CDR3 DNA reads TGTGCCAGCAGCGTTACTTGGACAGCTCGTGCAGATACGCAGTATTTT.

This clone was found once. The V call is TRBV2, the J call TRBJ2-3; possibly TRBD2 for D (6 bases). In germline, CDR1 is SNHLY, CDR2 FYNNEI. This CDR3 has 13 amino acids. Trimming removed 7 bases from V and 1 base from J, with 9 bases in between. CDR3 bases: TGTGCCAGCAAGGCTAGCGGCACAGATACGCAGTATTTT. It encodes CASKASGTDTQYF.

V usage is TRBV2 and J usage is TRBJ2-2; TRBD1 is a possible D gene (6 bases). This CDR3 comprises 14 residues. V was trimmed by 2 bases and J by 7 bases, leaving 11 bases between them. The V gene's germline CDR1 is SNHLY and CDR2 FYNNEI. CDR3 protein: CASSEIPTGGELFF. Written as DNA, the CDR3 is TGTGCCAGCAGTGAAATTCCGACAGGCGGGGAGCTGTTTTTT.

The CDR3: CASSLRGYSNQPQHF. The CDR3, as DNA: TGTGCCAGCAGCCTCAGGGGATATAGCAATCAGCCCCAGCATTTT. The rearrangement links TRBV7-2 to TRBJ1-5; D possibly corresponds to TRBD1 (6 bases). The CDR3 length is 15 residues. Trimming removed 5 bases from V and 0 bases from J, with 11 bases in between. Germline assignment: CDR1 SGHTA and CDR2 FQGNSA. Drawing the rest from reference TRBV7-2 and TRBJ1-5, the complete variable domain is GAGVSQSPSNKVTEKGKDVELRCDPISGHTALYWYRQSLGQGLEFLIYFQGNSAPDKSGLPSDRFSAERTGGSVSTLTIQRTQQEDSAVYLCASSLRGYSNQPQHFGDGTRLSIL.

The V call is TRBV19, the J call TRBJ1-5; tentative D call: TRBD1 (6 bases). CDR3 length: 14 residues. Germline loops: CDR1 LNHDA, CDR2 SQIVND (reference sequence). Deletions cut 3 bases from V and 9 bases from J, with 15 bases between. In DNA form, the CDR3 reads TGTGCCAGTAGTATTGGCAGGGGTTGGGGGCCCCAGCATTTT. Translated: CASSIGRGWGPQHF.

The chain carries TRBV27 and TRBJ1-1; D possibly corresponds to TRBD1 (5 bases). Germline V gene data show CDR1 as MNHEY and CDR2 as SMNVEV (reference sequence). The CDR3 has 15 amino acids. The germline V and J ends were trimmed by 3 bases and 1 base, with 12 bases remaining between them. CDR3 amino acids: CASSFVGPRNTEAFF. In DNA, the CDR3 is TGTGCCAGCAGTTTTGTGGGACCCCGGAACACTGAAGCTTTCTTT.